Each of the 31 T cell receptor beta chains below was sequenced from the same sample in a study of CD8+CD57+ T cells in acquired aplastic anemia. The authors sequenced patients whose flow cytometry had shown CD8+CD57+ cell expansion. Genomic DNA provided the template from which TCR beta VDJ and CDR3 profiles were obtained. One entry per CDR3 protein results from TCRdb running MiXCR on the reads. Among 180,000 or so distinct CDR3 sequences listed, roughly 50% were seen once. The specimen sequenced was sorted CD4+, CD8+, or CD8+CD57+ T cells (not recorded which) from PBMCs. The origin of the receptors is a human donor with aplastic anemia.

This clonotype has at least ten counts. The rearrangement uses TRBV9 and TRBJ1-2; 8 nucleotides align to TRBD1. Germline CDR1 and CDR2: SGDLS and YYNGEE. J was trimmed by 6 bases and V by 0 bases; bases with no gene match: 7. This CDR3 spans 15 amino acids. The CDR3 DNA follows: TGTGCCAGCAGCGTAGGATTTGGGACAGGAGATGGCTACACCTTC. Protein product: CASSVGFGTGDGYTF.

This clonotype showed up many times. The chain carries TRBV7-9 and TRBJ1-2; D gene uncertain. CDR3 length: 13 amino acids. From germline, CDR1 is SEHNR and CDR2 FQNEAQ (reference sequence). Trimming removed 3 bases from V and 3 bases from J, with 8 bases in between. In DNA, the CDR3 is TGTGCCAGCAGCTTTGAGGGAGACTATGGCTACACCTTC. Residues: CASSFEGDYGYTF. The full variable domain, completed using reference TRBV7-9 and TRBJ1-2, is DTGVSQNPRHKITKRGQNVTFRCDPISEHNRLYWYRQTLGQGPEFLTYFQNEAQLEKSRLLSDRFSAERPKGSFSTLEIQRTEQGDSAMYLCASSFEGDYGYTFGSGTRLTVV.

This clonotype was counted many times. This sequence joins TRBV2 and TRBJ1-5; 7 bases are shared with TRBD1. Germline V gene lookup returns CDR1 SNHLY and CDR2 FYNNEI. J gave up 6 bases and V 6 bases, and 14 bases lay outside the gene matches. This CDR3 is built from 16 residues. The CDR3 sequence is CASRGHRGPSGQPQHF. CDR3 in DNA: TGTGCCAGCAGGGGACACAGGGGTCCTTCTGGTCAGCCCCAGCATTTT.

Ten or more counts support this clonotype. The chain couples TRBV20-1 to TRBJ1-5; D is perhaps TRBD1 (5 bases). This CDR3 comprises 15 residues. The germline V gene encodes CDR1 DFQATT and CDR2 SNEGSKA (reference sequence). V was trimmed by 6 bases and J by 1 base, leaving 16 bases between them. The CDR3: CSADGGQVSNQPQHF. The CDR3 coding sequence is TGCAGTGCGGACGGGGGTCAGGTGAGCAATCAGCCCCAGCATTTT.

This clonotype has ten or more counts. The chain recombines TRBV27 with TRBJ1-2; possible D gene TRBD1, 6 bases. The CDR3 has 12 residues. V lost 6 bases to trimming and J lost 8 bases, with 13 bases between them. Germline CDR1 reads MNHEY; CDR2 reads SMNVEV (reference sequence). The CDR3 loop is CASRQGYQGYTF. CDR3 bases: TGTGCCAGCAGACAGGGTTATCAGGGCTACACCTTC.

At least ten counts were recorded for this clonotype. This chain links TRBV14 with TRBJ2-3; 10 bases match TRBD2. J lost 3 bases, V lost 0 bases, and 3 bases had no gene match. The CDR3 extends over 16 amino acids. CDR1 and CDR2 from the germline V gene are SGHDN and FVKESK. The CDR3 DNA follows: TGTGCCAGCAGCCAAGAGCCAGCGGGAGGGACAGATACGCAGTATTTT. Translating it yields CASSQEPAGGTDTQYF.

This clonotype was seen repeatedly, ten times or more. The gene calls are TRBV7-2 and TRBJ2-3, with a tentative D call TRBD1 (6 bases). CDR3 size: 14 residues. Germline CDR1 reads SGHTA; CDR2 reads FQGNSA. V lost 4 bases and J 6 bases, leaving 14 bases between the germline ends. CDR3 amino acids: CASSWGQTRDTQYF. The CDR3 DNA sequence: TGTGCCAGCAGCTGGGGACAAACAAGGGATACGCAGTATTTT.

Note on this clonotype: One end of the junction is discordant with germline, which a read error may explain. The genes are TRBV27 and TRBJ2-5; maybe TRBD2 (6 bases). This CDR3 has 16 amino acids. The V gene's germline CDR1 is MNHEY and CDR2 SMNVEV (reference sequence). This CDR3 is CASSSWSRGRQEAQYF. The CDR3 DNA reads as TGTGCCAGCAGTTCCTGGAGCCGGGGGAGGCAAGAGGCCCAGTACTTC.

The V and J genes are TRBV20-1 and TRBJ2-5; tentative D call: TRBD2 (6 bases). The CDR3 runs 14 residues. V lost 3 bases to trimming and J lost 4 bases, with 15 bases between them. Germline CDR1 DFQATT, CDR2 SNEGSKA (reference sequence). CDR3 amino acids: CSARGAGLTETQYF. The CDR3 DNA follows: TGCAGTGCTAGGGGAGCGGGTCTAACAGAGACCCAGTACTTC.

This clonotype was counted ten times or more. This sequence joins TRBV2 and TRBJ1-2; no firm D call. The CDR3 has 14 residues. Germline CDR1 and CDR2: SNHLY and FYNNEI. Deletions cut 8 bases from V and 2 bases from J, with 15 bases between. The DNA for the CDR3 is TGTGCCAGCGGGAACAGCCTGAAGAACTATGGCTACACCTTC. Translating it yields CASGNSLKNYGYTF. The full variable domain, with the rest looked up from reference TRBV2 and TRBJ1-2, is EPEVTQTPSHQVTQMGQEVILRCVPISNHLYFYWYRQILGQKVEFLVSFYNNEISEKSEIFDDQFSVERPDGSNFTLKIRSTKLEDSAMYFCASGNSLKNYGYTFGSGTRLTVV.

A remark on this clonotype: The junction departs from the called germline gene at one end, perhaps through a read error. V is TRBV3-1 and J is TRBJ1-1; a possible D gene is TRBD1 (5 bases). Germline V gives CDR1 LGHDT, CDR2 YNNKEL (reference sequence). CDR3 length: 15 residues. DNA of the CDR3: TGTGCCAGCGCTCAAGGAGGCAGGGTGAACACTAAAGCTTTCTTT. Protein sequence: CASAQGGRVNTKAFF. Full variable domain (missing parts from reference TRBV3-1 and TRBJ1-1): DTAVSQTPKYLVTQMGNDKSIKCEQNLGHDTMYWYKQDSKKFLKIMFSYNNKELIINETVPNRFSPKSPDKAHLNLHINSLELGDSAVYFCASAQGGRVNTKAFFGQGTRLTVV.

The rearrangement links TRBV10-3 to TRBJ1-1, with TRBD1 matching over 7 bases. The CDR3 totals 16 residues. After removal of 6 bases from V and 0 bases from J, the junction contained 10 bases not matched to a gene. CDR1 and CDR2 from the germline V gene are ENHRY and SYGVKD. In nucleotides, the CDR3 is TGTGCCATCAGGGAATGGACAGGACAATTGAACACTGAAGCTTTCTTT. Translating gives CAIREWTGQLNTEAFF.

This chain links TRBV24-1 with TRBJ2-1; the match to TRBD2 covers 7 bases. The ends lost 3 bases at V and 4 bases at J; junction bases unmatched: 5. The CDR3 sequence is 15 residues long. Germline V CDR1 and CDR2: KGHDR, SFDVKD. CDR3 DNA: TGTGCCACCAGTGATGGTGGACTAGATTACAATGAGCAGTTCTTC. Amino acids: CATSDGGLDYNEQFF.

This sequence joins TRBV29-1 and TRBJ1-4, with TRBD1 matching over 9 bases. The CDR3 runs to 13 residues. Germline loops: CDR1 SQVTM, CDR2 ANQGSEA. The trim removed 7 bases at V and 6 bases at J, leaving 6 bases unmatched. The DNA for the CDR3 is TGCAGCGCCAACAGGGGGCAGGATGAAAAACTGTTTTTT. Its translation: CSANRGQDEKLFF.

The V gene is TRBV5-1, the J gene TRBJ2-7; 11 bases match TRBD1. V dropped 4 bases and J dropped 3; count of bases not matched to a gene: 6. This CDR3 spans 15 amino acids. Germline CDR1 SGHRS, CDR2 YFSETQ. The CDR3 loop reads CASSPGQGEYYEQYF. CDR3 nucleotides: TGCGCCAGCAGCCCGGGACAGGGGGAATACTACGAGCAGTACTTC.

This clonotype was observed at least ten times. The chain employs TRBV12-3 or TRBV12-4 and TRBJ1-2; tentatively, D is TRBD1 (5 bases). Trimming took off 8 bases at V and 4 bases at J, with 14 bases between the two ends. CDR3 length: 13 amino acids. The chain's CDR3 is CASALDSLYGYTF. The CDR3 DNA sequence: TGTGCCAGCGCTTTAGACAGCCTCTATGGCTACACCTTC.

This rearrangement joins TRBV7-3 to TRBJ2-5; 7 nucleotides align to TRBD1. In germline, CDR1 is SGHTA, CDR2 FQGTGA. The CDR3 has 15 amino acids. The junction had 11 bases not matched to a gene; V was cut back by 5 bases and J by 5 bases. CDR3 sequence: CASSQAGGRGETQYF. The CDR3 DNA reads TGTGCCAGCAGCCAAGCAGGGGGTAGAGGGGAGACCCAGTACTTC.

The V and J genes are TRBV7-2 and TRBJ2-7; TRBD1 matches at 8 bases. Looked up from germline, CDR1 is SGHTA and CDR2 is FQGNSA. The length of the CDR3 is 13 residues. The V gene end was trimmed by 6 bases and the J gene end by 2 bases; junction bases not matched to a gene: 3. Here the CDR3 reads CASSPGGPYEQYF. For the CDR3, the DNA is TGTGCCAGCAGTCCAGGGGGCCCCTACGAGCAGTACTTC. Using reference TRBV7-2 and TRBJ2-7 for the parts outside the CDR3, the full variable domain is GAGVSQSPSNKVTEKGKDVELRCDPISGHTALYWYRQSLGQGLEFLIYFQGNSAPDKSGLPSDRFSAERTGGSVSTLTIQRTQQEDSAVYLCASSPGGPYEQYFGPGTRLTVT.

The V gene is TRBV19, the J gene TRBJ2-1; tentative D call: TRBD2 (6 bases). V was trimmed by 5 bases and J by 8 bases, leaving 13 bases between them. The germline V gene has CDR1 LNHDA and CDR2 SQIVND (reference sequence). The CDR3 length is 13 residues. The DNA for the CDR3 is TGTGCCAGTAGTCGGTGGGAGGCCCATGAGCAGTTCTTC. This encodes CASSRWEAHEQFF.

This clonotype occurred a few times. This rearrangement joins TRBV15 to TRBJ2-7, with 9 bases fitting TRBD1. The CDR3 has 13 amino acids. J was trimmed by 6 bases and V by 3 bases; bases with no gene match: 3. Germline CDR1 LNHNV, CDR2 YYDKDF (reference sequence). CDR3 sequence reads: CATSSGQGREQYF. In DNA, the CDR3 is TGTGCCACCAGCAGTGGACAGGGGCGCGAGCAGTACTTC.

This chain uses TRBV6-1 with TRBJ2-1; TRBD2 matches 15 bases. CDR3 length: 16 residues. V shed 6 bases, J shed 7 bases, and the junction held 7 bases outside the gene matches. The V gene's germline CDR1 is MNHNS and CDR2 SASEGT. CDR3 residues: CASRPGLAGGGNEQFF. The CDR3 DNA follows: TGTGCCAGCAGACCAGGACTAGCGGGAGGGGGGAATGAGCAGTTCTTC.

This chain joins TRBV7-9 and TRBJ2-6; D remains unclear. V dropped 3 bases and J dropped 2 bases, with 5 bases sitting between them. The germline CDR1 and CDR2 sequences are SEHNR and FQNEAQ (reference sequence). This CDR3 is 14 amino acids long. CDR3 DNA sequence: TGTGCCAGCAGCTTGGTGACTGGGGCCAACGTCCTGACTTTC. Its protein is CASSLVTGANVLTF.

This clonotype was seen repeatedly, ten times or more. The V gene is TRBV6-1, the J gene TRBJ1-3; D perhaps matches TRBD1 (5 bases). Trimming pared 11 bases from V and 8 bases from J, leaving 19 bases between. The V gene's germline CDR1 is MNHNS and CDR2 SASEGT. The CDR3 covers 13 residues. CDR3 in amino acids: CAGSEGPGYTIYF. In DNA form, the CDR3 reads TGTGCCGGATCCGAGGGGCCAGGATACACCATATATTTT.

This chain joins TRBV20-1 and TRBJ2-7, with 8 nucleotides matching TRBD2. With V trimmed by 6 bases and J by 3 bases, 4 bases remained unmatched. The CDR3 has 12 amino acids. CDR1 DFQATT and CDR2 SNEGSKA come from the germline V gene (reference sequence). CDR3 loop: CSARGLVYEQYF. In DNA form, the CDR3 reads TGCAGTGCCAGGGGACTAGTCTACGAGCAGTACTTC.

This clonotype was seen more than once but under ten times. It may be a read error: a sequence one base away is much more abundant. V is TRBV7-9 and J is TRBJ2-7, with TRBD1 identical over 10 bases. This CDR3 contains 15 residues. Germline V gene sequence: CDR1 SEHNR, CDR2 FQNEAQ (reference sequence). After removal of 3 bases from V and 2 bases from J, the junction contained 4 bases not matched to a gene. The chain's CDR3 is CASSLPGQGPYEQYF. The CDR3 DNA reads as TGTGCCAGCAGCTTGCCGGGACAGGGGCCCTACGAGCAGTACTTC.

Here the CDR3 reads CASSQPTGSGTEAFF. Written as DNA, the CDR3 is TGTGCCAGCAGCCAACCGACAGGATCGGGAACTGAAGCTTTCTTT. This rearrangement joins TRBV19 to TRBJ1-1; possible D gene TRBD1, 6 bases. The V gene lost 9 bases and the J gene lost 5 bases, with 22 bases spanning the gap. CDR3 size: 15 residues. CDR1 is LNHDA and CDR2 is SQIVND in the germline V gene (reference sequence).

This clonotype was counted ten times or more. The chain uses TRBV6-5 and TRBJ1-2; TRBD1 matches at 7 bases. The CDR3 contains 14 residues. V gave up 7 bases and J gave up 2 bases; unmatched junction bases: 7. CDR1 is MNHEY, CDR2 SVGAGI, per germline. The CDR3 bases are TGTGCCAGCATTTCTCCAGGGGGAAACTATGGCTACACCTTC. It encodes CASISPGGNYGYTF.

This clonotype occurred a few times. The chain links TRBV7-8 to TRBJ1-2; D uncertain. The length of the CDR3 is 13 residues. Germline loops: CDR1 SGHVS, CDR2 FQNEAQ. Trimming left V 5 bases short and J 4 bases short, with 11 bases between. The CDR3 reads CASSPRSAYGYTF. In DNA, the CDR3 is TGTGCCAGCAGCCCGCGGTCGGCCTATGGCTACACCTTC.

This clonotype was recorded at least ten times. This chain joins TRBV5-1 and TRBJ2-1, with D perhaps matching TRBD2 (6 bases). CDR1 and CDR2 (germline): SGHRS, YFSETQ. CDR3 length: 17 residues. The V and J ends lost 4 bases and 0 bases respectively, with 17 bases between them. The CDR3 bases are TGCGCCAGCAGCCCTACCCCCGGGACTTCCTCCTACAATGAGCAGTTCTTC. Encoded protein: CASSPTPGTSSYNEQFF.

There are a few counts of this clonotype. The V call is TRBV27, the J call TRBJ1-4, with D hard to call. CDR1 is MNHEY, CDR2 SMNVEV, per germline (reference sequence). V lost 7 bases and J 0 bases, leaving 9 bases between the germline ends. This CDR3 is built from 14 residues. The CDR3 region has the DNA TGTGCCAGCACCGCACGGGCAACTAATGAAAAACTGTTTTTT. Translating it yields CASTARATNEKLFF.

This clonotype appeared once. The chain couples TRBV15 to TRBJ2-2; 8 nucleotides align to TRBD1. Trimming removed 0 bases from V and 1 base from J; junction bases left unmatched: 7. From germline, CDR1 is LNHNV and CDR2 YYDKDF (reference sequence). The CDR3 consists of 18 residues. The CDR3 DNA reads TGTGCCACCAGCAGAGATACGGCCGGGACAGGGAACACCGGGGAGCTGTTTTTT. Translation gives CATSRDTAGTGNTGELFF. Filled out from reference TRBV15 and TRBJ2-2, the complete variable domain reads DAMVIQNPRYQVTQFGKPVTLSCSQTLNHNVMYWYQQKSSQAPKLLFHYYDKDFNNEADTPDNFQSRRPNTSFCFLDIRSPGLGDTAMYLCATSRDTAGTGNTGELFFGEGSRLTVL.